This T cell receptor (beta chain) was sequenced during a study of blood T cells in healthy people across ages (dated by TCRdb to between 2014 and 2017). A note on the overall study: In model experiments, template switching captured roughly one uniquely barcoded TCR beta cDNA molecule for every two T cells. To track age-related changes in TCR beta repertoire diversity, the study relied on deep sequencing normalized with unique cDNA molecular identifiers. Four age groups were formed from the donors: young (average approximately 16 years), middle-aged (approximately 40), aged (roughly 56) and long-lived (about 80). To avoid experimental bias, donors of different ages were distributed randomly across sequencing lanes. Using the same blood draw, the study looked at two additional independent replicas of 1 million unique cDNA reads for two donors, one aged 18 to 30 and the other aged 80 or older.

The CDR3 runs 21 residues from the cysteine to the phenylalanine. The only DNA kept is the CDR3, 63 bases in frame from the first base. Trimming takes 0 bases off V and 5 bases off J; junction bases not matched to a gene: 18. The germline V gene supplies CDR1 MNHEY and CDR2 SVGAGI. Donors were 40 or so systemically healthy Caucasian individuals from Russia aged roughly 6 to 95 years. Approximately 9 milliliters of peripheral blood were collected from each donor into EDTA-treated Vacutainer tubes. Ficoll-Paque density-gradient centrifugation was used to isolate PBMCs, with at least 6.5 million per sample. Total RNA was extracted from PBMCs with Trizol reagent, with at least 6 micrograms obtained per sample. The percentages of naive CD45RAhigh/CD27high T cells were determined by flow cytometry on a PBMC aliquot from every donor. With respect to this clonotype: Its antigen is currently not known. The record has no base qualities; no much larger clone is one base away.

Overall study outcomes, separate from this receptor: Compared with the aged group, the long-lived group had more naive CD4+ T cells, fewer expanded clones and increased TCR diversity, suggesting age selection. Total diversity estimates from one million sequenced T cells were considered lower bounds and underestimates. There was a strong correlation between observed TCR beta diversity and the percentage of naive T cells measured by flow cytometry. Observed TCR beta diversity per million T cells fell roughly linearly with age, and a significant reduction was already apparent by age around 40. Donor CMV infection status was unknown, potentially confounding age-related changes in expanded clonotypes. Conclusive comparison of naive and antigen-experienced compartments was prevented by the profiling of bulk unsorted PBMCs.

The library relied on 5' RACE. The reads were generated on an Illumina HiSeq 2500. A second roughly 7 to 12 cycle PCR used a sample-barcoded 5' primer and a J-beta primer mix. Each TCR beta cDNA molecule received a unique molecular identifier from a template-switch 5' adaptor carrying 12 random nucleotides. At least 2.5 million CDR3-containing paired-end reads were obtained from each sample. All of the RNA was converted into first-strand cDNA using the Mint cDNA synthesis kit, with a TRBC-specific oligonucleotide serving as the primer. All cDNA was treated with uracil-DNA glycosylase and then went through a first 18-cycle PCR with the universal primers M1SS and BC2_uni_R. In the source study's methods: For normalization, 1 million high-quality reads were randomly selected from each sample, with every read carrying a distinct molecular identifier. Reads sharing molecular identifiers were discarded rather than binned into consensus sequences. CDR3 identification, clonotype clustering and error correction used MiTCR with a Q25 quality threshold and the strictest error-elimination algorithm. A nonparametric unseen species model with Euler transformation was used to estimate a lower bound on total TCR beta diversity. Clones were called with MiXCR by TCRdb after fastp trimmed the public reads at Q25, and only in-frame beta chains were retained. Rows with a matching CDR3 protein are joined into one entry that keeps the most common DNA and genes. None of the V and J calls come from the authors' own analysis; TCRdb made them. The sample table holds hundreds of thousands of distinct CDR3 sequences, of which 45% to 70% were seen once. The top ten hold about a quarter of the sample.

The source of this sequence is a man aged 35 to 55 in good health. Material for sequencing was blood. Here the chain combines TRBV6-5 and TRBJ2-1, with TRBD2 identical over 11 junction bases. In nucleotide form, the sequence is TGTGCCAGCAGTTACTCAAAGCCGGGACTAGCGGAACCAGTTTTTAACAATGAGCAGTTCTTC. Its amino acids are CASSYSKPGLAEPVFNNEQFF.